The 12 T cell receptor beta chains reported below all come from one sample, sequenced in a study of early T cells in non-severe SARS-CoV-2 infection. One entry per CDR3 protein results from TCRdb running MiXCR on the 5' RACE reads. This sample has 37,000 or so distinct CDR3 sequences, with under 6.5% found just once. The sample taken for sequencing was whole blood. The receptors shown here come from an adult who was a healthcare worker with PCR-confirmed SARS-CoV-2 infection or an uninfected control (not recorded which).

This clonotype was observed many times. This chain joins TRBV11-3 and TRBJ2-1; TRBD2 matches at 10 bases. With 1 base clipped from V and 7 bases from J, the junction kept 7 bases outside the gene matches. CDR1 and CDR2 (germline): SGHNT, YENEEA. The CDR3 runs 16 residues. The CDR3 nucleotides are TGTGCCAGCAGCTTAGGGCTAGCGGGAGTAAGGAATGAGCAGTTCTTC. The encoded protein is CASSLGLAGVRNEQFF.

This clonotype appeared many times. The V gene is TRBV5-1, the J gene TRBJ2-7; 8 nucleotides agree with TRBD2. In germline, CDR1 is SGHRS, CDR2 YFSETQ. V dropped 5 bases and J dropped 9; count of bases not matched to a gene: 13. The CDR3 is 14 amino acids. The CDR3 here is CASSAGTSGPGQYF. CDR3 DNA: TGCGCCAGCAGTGCCGGGACTAGTGGGCCGGGGCAGTACTTC.

This clonotype was seen a handful of times. The CDR3 DNA follows: TGTGCCAGCTCTCACCCCACGGTCGGCAAAAACATTCAGTACTTC. Amino acids: CASSHPTVGKNIQYF. V usage is TRBV18 and J usage is TRBJ2-4; D uncertain. Deletions cut 6 bases from V and 3 bases from J, with 15 bases between. Germline V gene lookup returns CDR1 KGHSH and CDR2 LQKENI. CDR3 length equals 15 residues.

This clonotype was counted between two and nine times. V gene TRBV7-2 combines with J gene TRBJ2-7, with 11 bases matching TRBD2. V lost 5 bases to trimming and J lost 2 bases; unmatched junction nucleotides: 5. Looked up from germline, CDR1 is SGHTA and CDR2 is FQGNSA. This CDR3 contains 15 residues. CDR3 sequence reads: CASSPTSGGAYEQYF. CDR3 DNA sequence: TGTGCCAGCAGCCCTACTAGCGGGGGAGCCTACGAGCAGTACTTC.

This clonotype has ten or more counts. V usage is TRBV20-1 and J usage is TRBJ2-7; 9 bases match TRBD1. With 4 bases clipped from V and 0 bases from J, the junction kept 19 bases outside the gene matches. Looked up from germline, CDR1 is DFQATT and CDR2 is SNEGSKA (reference sequence). CDR3 length: 19 residues. The CDR3 DNA is TGCAGTGCTACACGGACCCGGGACAGGGTGGTGAGTGTCTCCTACGAGCAGTACTTC. Encoded protein: CSATRTRDRVVSVSYEQYF.

This clonotype was counted only a few times. CDR3 nucleotide sequence: TGCAGTGCTAGTCGGACAGGGGGTAATGAAAAACTGTTTTTT. Translating gives CSASRTGGNEKLFF. The rearrangement joins TRBV20-1 to TRBJ1-4; 10 positions agree with TRBD1. CDR3 length equals 14 residues. V was pared by 3 bases and J by 4 bases, with 2 bases of the junction left unmatched. Germline V gene sequence: CDR1 DFQATT, CDR2 SNEGSKA (reference sequence).

This clonotype was seen a few times. The chain uses TRBV5-4 and TRBJ2-2, with D possibly TRBD2 on 6 matching bases. The CDR3 length is 14 residues. CDR1 and CDR2 from the germline V gene are SGHNT and YYREEE (reference sequence). V lost 4 bases to trimming and J lost 5 bases, with 12 bases between them. The CDR3 DNA follows: TGTGCCAGCAGCCTTGGGACTCGGACCGGGGAGCTGTTTTTT. Protein: CASSLGTRTGELFF.

This clonotype showed up many times. The chain is built from TRBV20-1 and TRBJ2-7, with TRBD2 matching over 10 bases. The V gene end was trimmed by 6 bases and the J gene end by 7 bases; junction bases not matched to a gene: 12. Germline loops: CDR1 DFQATT, CDR2 SNEGSKA (reference sequence). This CDR3 region has 14 residues. The DNA of the CDR3 is TGCAGTGCCCGCTCGCCTAGCGGGAGTGGAGAGCAGTACTTC. This encodes CSARSPSGSGEQYF.

This clonotype came up many times. The rearrangement links TRBV19 to TRBJ2-2; 8 bases agree with TRBD2. V lost 6 bases and J lost 6; bases outside the gene matches: 12. CDR1 LNHDA and CDR2 SQIVND come from the germline V gene (reference sequence). The CDR3 has 16 residues. The CDR3 bases are TGTGCCAGTAGAGTCAGCGGGAGAGCCGTATCCGGGGAGCTGTTTTTT. Its translation is CASRVSGRAVSGELFF.

The table lists this clonotype with many counts. V is TRBV5-5 and J is TRBJ1-5; D call uncertain. In germline, CDR1 is SGHKS, CDR2 YYEKEE (reference sequence). Between the trimmed V and J ends, which lost 2 bases and 0 bases, there was a span of 9 bases. The CDR3 consists of 15 residues. As DNA, the CDR3 is TGTGCCAGCAGCTTAGCACTTTATAGCAATCAGCCCCAGCATTTT. This sequence encodes CASSLALYSNQPQHF.

There are many counts of this clonotype. V usage is TRBV5-1 and J usage is TRBJ2-3; 8 bases line up with TRBD2. Germline V CDR1 and CDR2: SGHRS, YFSETQ. Trimming at V came to 7 bases and at J to 6 bases, leaving 10 bases not matched to a gene. This CDR3 region has 14 residues. CDR3 protein: CASRGGARSDTQYF. As DNA, the CDR3 is TGCGCCAGCCGGGGGGGGGCGAGGAGTGATACGCAGTATTTT. Supplemented by reference TRBV5-1 and TRBJ2-3, the full variable domain reads KAGVTQTPRYLIKTRGQQVTLSCSPISGHRSVSWYQQTPGQGLQFLFEYFSETQRNKGNFPGRFSGRQFSNSRSEMNVSTLELGDSALYLCASRGGARSDTQYFGPGTRLTVL.

This clonotype was observed many times. The rearrangement joins TRBV6-1 to TRBJ2-1; D might be TRBD1 or TRBD2, each matching 5 bases. The germline V gene encodes CDR1 MNHNS and CDR2 SASEGT. V was shortened by 2 bases and J by 2 bases, with 10 bases between the two germline ends. The CDR3 loop spans 15 amino acids. The CDR3 is CASSEPGRAYNEQFF. The CDR3 coding sequence is TGTGCCAGCAGTGAACCGGGACGGGCCTACAATGAGCAGTTCTTC.